Below are 23 T cell receptor beta chains sequenced from a single sample in a study of blood T cell repertoires in COVID-19. The assay was immunoSEQ multiplex PCR, and TCRdb's table has in-frame clones only and misses some. This sample has hundreds of thousands of clones, with around 87% found just once. The specimen was PBMCs or T cells enriched from blood (not recorded which). These receptors were taken from a woman in her late teens or twenties who had recovered from COVID-19.

CDR3 region: CASSLNGVGNIQYF. Here the CDR3 DNA reads TGTGCCAGCAGCTTAAACGGGGTCGGGAACATTCAGTACTTC. The chain is built from TRBV7-9 and TRBJ2-4; tentative D call: TRBD2 (5 bases). This CDR3 region has 14 residues. The V end was cut by 2 bases, the J end by 7 bases, with 12 bases between. Germline lookup yields CDR1 SEHNR and CDR2 FQNEAQ (reference sequence).

V is TRBV3-1 (or the pseudogene TRBV3-2) and J is TRBJ1-3; possibly TRBD1 for D (5 bases). The V and J ends lost 0 bases and 0 bases respectively, with 18 bases between them. There are 19 residues in the CDR3. CDR1 is LGHDT and CDR2 is YNNKEL in the germline V gene (reference sequence). DNA for the CDR3: TGTGCCAGCAGCCAAGAATTTGGGCAGGGAACCCTCTCTGGAAACACCATATATTTT. Protein sequence: CASSQEFGQGTLSGNTIYF.

This clone is a singleton in its sample. The V and J genes are TRBV6-5 and TRBJ2-7; a possible D gene is TRBD2 (6 bases). The germline V gene encodes CDR1 MNHEY and CDR2 SVGAGI. This CDR3 is 14 amino acids long. Deletions cut 2 bases from V and 4 bases from J, with 12 bases between. CDR3 residues: CASSYNRGDYEQYF. The CDR3 region has the DNA TGTGCCAGCAGTTACAACCGCGGGGATTACGAGCAGTACTTC.

V usage is TRBV5-1 and J usage is TRBJ2-5; D remains ambiguous. The length of the CDR3 is 11 residues. From germline, CDR1 is SGHRS and CDR2 YFSETQ. With 9 bases removed from V and 3 bases from J, the gap between germline ends came to 9 bases. The CDR3: CATPLKETQYF. Here the CDR3 DNA reads TGCGCCACCCCCCTTAAAGAGACCCAGTACTTC.

The chain recombines TRBV11-3 with TRBJ2-1; no reliable D call. V lost 4 bases and J 10 bases, leaving 14 bases between the germline ends. Germline V gene data show CDR1 as SGHNT and CDR2 as YENEEA. The CDR3 runs 13 residues. This CDR3 is CASSSTTVTEQFF. For the CDR3, the DNA is TGTGCCAGCAGCTCGACCACAGTGACGGAGCAGTTCTTC.

A few counts support this clone. The chain uses TRBV5-1 and TRBJ1-1; TRBD1 matches at 7 bases. Germline V gene lookup returns CDR1 SGHRS and CDR2 YFSETQ. CDR3 length: 13 amino acids. J lost 1 base, V lost 5 bases, and 2 bases had no gene match. The CDR3 loop is CASRDRKNTEAFF. The CDR3, as DNA: TGCGCCAGCAGGGACAGGAAGAACACTGAAGCTTTCTTT.

This sequence joins TRBV10-1 and TRBJ1-1; D is unclear. The V and J ends lost 0 bases and 3 bases respectively, with 11 bases between them. CDR1 is WNHNN, CDR2 SYGVQD, per germline (reference sequence). The CDR3 extends over 15 amino acids. The CDR3 region has the DNA TGCGCCAGCAGTGAGTCGGGCAAATTGGACACTGAAGCTTTCTTT. Its protein product is CASSESGKLDTEAFF.

This chain links TRBV2 with TRBJ1-1; no clear D gene. The CDR3 totals 13 residues. V lost 4 bases and J 0 bases, leaving 6 bases between the germline ends. The germline gives CDR1 SNHLY, CDR2 FYNNEI. In nucleotides, the CDR3 is TGTGCCAGCAGTGGGGAGGTGAACACTGAAGCTTTCTTT. Translated: CASSGEVNTEAFF.

The chain carries TRBV7-9 and TRBJ1-6; TRBD1 is a possible D gene (5 bases). CDR3 size: 11 residues. Germline V gives CDR1 SEHNR, CDR2 FQNEAQ (reference sequence). Between the trimmed V and J ends, which lost 3 bases and 14 bases, there was a span of 8 bases. CDR3 amino acids: CASSLGGSLHF. The CDR3 DNA reads TGTGCCAGCAGCTTGGGGGGATCCCTCCACTTT.

The chain carries TRBV28 and TRBJ1-5, with D perhaps TRBD1 (5 bases). Between the trimmed V and J ends, which lost 2 bases and 2 bases, there was a span of 13 bases. CDR3 length: 16 residues. Germline CDR1 is MDHEN and CDR2 is SYDVKM. CDR3 residues: CASSLGLGGRNQPQHF. The CDR3 DNA reads TGTGCCAGCAGTTTAGGTCTCGGGGGTCGCAATCAGCCCCAGCATTTT.

The chain recombines TRBV6-5 with TRBJ2-5; 13 nucleotides agree with TRBD2. CDR1 MNHEY and CDR2 SVGAGI come from the germline V gene. V gave up 4 bases and J gave up 7 bases; unmatched junction bases: 6. The CDR3 has 15 amino acids. The CDR3 DNA reads as TGTGCCAGCAGTTTAACTAGCGGGGGGGCCCCGACCCAGTACTTC. Protein sequence: CASSLTSGGAPTQYF.

This chain links TRBV24-1 with TRBJ2-3; 12 nucleotides align to TRBD2. There are 15 residues in the CDR3. CDR1 and CDR2 from the germline V gene are KGHDR and SFDVKD. Trimming removed 3 bases from V and 6 bases from J; junction bases left unmatched: 3. The CDR3 DNA reads as TGTGCCACCAGTGATCGGACTAGCGGGGATGATACGCAGTATTTT. It codes for CATSDRTSGDDTQYF.

The genes are TRBV28 and TRBJ2-4; perhaps TRBD1 as D (5 bases). Between the trimmed V and J ends, which lost 5 bases and 5 bases, there was a span of 16 bases. The V gene's germline CDR1 is MDHEN and CDR2 SYDVKM. The CDR3 has 15 residues. The CDR3: CASSPGVLGQNIQYF. The CDR3, as DNA: TGTGCCAGCAGTCCTGGGGTTTTGGGGCAAAACATTCAGTACTTC.

The rearrangement uses TRBV7-9 and TRBJ1-1; 8 bases match TRBD1. Germline CDR1 is SEHNR and CDR2 is FQNEAQ (reference sequence). The CDR3 covers 15 residues. Germline trimming cut 4 bases from V and 1 base from J; bases unmatched to any gene: 5. In nucleotides, the CDR3 is TGTGCCAGCAGCTCCGGACAGGGACCGAACACTGAAGCTTTCTTT. Its protein is CASSSGQGPNTEAFF.

V gene TRBV28 combines with J gene TRBJ2-7, with 10 bases that match TRBD1. The CDR3 spans 16 residues. Losses at the gene ends were 8 bases for V and 4 bases for J; bases not matched to a gene: 14. Germline CDR1 and CDR2: MDHEN and SYDVKM. The CDR3 sequence: CASRPPSGQGIYEQYF. DNA for the CDR3: TGTGCCAGCCGCCCGCCCTCGGGACAGGGGATATACGAGCAGTACTTC.

CDR3: CASSLVGTEVSGYTF. DNA for the CDR3: TGTGCCAGCAGCTTAGTCGGGACAGAAGTAAGCGGCTACACCTTC. The gene calls are TRBV7-9 and TRBJ1-2; TRBD1 agrees at 7 bases. V lost 1 base to trimming and J lost 8 bases; unmatched junction nucleotides: 10. Germline CDR1 and CDR2: SEHNR and FQNEAQ (reference sequence). The CDR3 is 15 amino acids.

The rearrangement joins TRBV5-1 to TRBJ2-7; a possible D gene is TRBD1 (5 bases). Trimming removed 5 bases at V and 3 bases at J, with 12 bases between. Germline-derived CDR1 and CDR2 are SGHRS and YFSETQ. This CDR3 has 13 amino acids. CDR3: CASRGAAGYEQYF. Written as DNA, the CDR3 is TGCGCCAGCAGAGGGGCCGCAGGCTACGAGCAGTACTTC.

The chain couples TRBV18 to TRBJ1-1; TRBD1 might be the D (6 bases). CDR1 KGHSH and CDR2 LQKENI come from the germline V gene. The CDR3 consists of 13 residues. V was clipped by 5 bases and J by 3 bases, with 10 bases between them. In DNA, the CDR3 is TGTGCCAGCTCAAATTCAGGGGACACTGAAGCTTTCTTT. Amino acids: CASSNSGDTEAFF.

The genes are TRBV12-3 or TRBV12-4 and TRBJ1-4; D not certain. Trimming shortened V by 3 bases and J by 5 bases, and 7 bases separated the two germline ends. This CDR3 is built from 13 residues. Written as DNA, the CDR3 is TGTGCCAGCAGTTTGATGGGCAATGAAAAACTGTTTTTT. It specifies CASSLMGNEKLFF.

This clone was observed a single time. The rearrangement uses TRBV18 and TRBJ2-7; 16 bases agree with TRBD2. Germline trimming cut 3 bases from V and 5 bases from J; bases unmatched to any gene: 4. Germline V lookup: CDR1 KGHSH, CDR2 LQKENI. This CDR3 has 16 residues. This chain's CDR3 is CASSPGLAGGADEQYF. The CDR3 DNA is TGTGCCAGCTCACCGGGACTAGCGGGGGGGGCGGACGAGCAGTACTTC.

The chain has TRBV30 and TRBJ1-4; TRBD1 might be the D (5 bases). The V gene's germline CDR1 is GTSNPN and CDR2 SVGIG (reference sequence). The V end was cut by 3 bases, the J end by 13 bases, with 12 bases between. The CDR3 sequence is 11 residues long. The CDR3 is CAWSAPRGLFF. The CDR3 region has the DNA TGTGCCTGGAGCGCTCCTAGGGGACTGTTTTTT.

CDR3 sequence (DNA): TGCGCCAGCACCCTCGGACAGGGGGGCAACACCGGGGAGCTGTTTTTT. This gives the protein CASTLGQGGNTGELFF. The J gene is TRBJ2-2, the V gene TRBV5-1; TRBD1 agrees at 10 bases. With V trimmed by 6 bases and J by 2 bases, 7 bases remained unmatched. The CDR3 covers 16 residues. In germline, CDR1 is SGHRS, CDR2 YFSETQ.

The chain recombines TRBV5-6 with TRBJ1-5, with D uncertain. V lost 0 bases and J lost 8, with 9 bases in between. From germline, CDR1 is SGHDT and CDR2 YYEEEE. This CDR3 is built from 13 residues. CDR3 amino acids: CASSLGAFEPQHF. The CDR3 bases are TGTGCCAGCAGCTTGGGTGCGTTTGAGCCCCAGCATTTT.